In this sample, the clone carrying this T cell receptor (beta chain) turned up a few times. Its antigen is not identified. Autoimmune disease history or systemic immunosuppression meant exclusion. The data are from a study of OX40 agonist ivuxolimab in advanced cancers. Study-wide background: Around 40% of patients had received prior checkpoint inhibitor therapy. Three partial responders included one hepatocellular carcinoma patient and two cutaneous melanoma patients.

Overall study findings and caveats: Expanded clones tended on average to be more numerous among CD8+ T cells than CD4+.

TCRdb's copy holds only in-frame clones and misses some; the assay was immunoSEQ multiplex PCR. Among tens of thousands of clones, around 81% were seen once, and the ten largest hold approximately 6.1%. The receptor was derived from an adult with an advanced solid tumor such as melanoma, head and neck, liver or kidney cancer. The sample was CD4+ or CD8+ T cells sorted from blood, taken in a trial of the OX40 agonist ivuxolimab.

CDR3 DNA: TGTGCCAGCAGTGAATTTACCGGGGAGCTGTTTTTT. Translation: CASSEFTGELFF. The chain is built from TRBV25-1 and TRBJ2-2, with D hard to call. V lost 1 base to trimming and J lost 5 bases, with 2 bases between them. Germline V gene data show CDR1 as MGHDK and CDR2 as SYGVNS. The CDR3 spans 12 residues.